The clone carrying this T cell receptor (beta chain) was recorded once. TCRdb's copy holds only in-frame clones and misses some; the assay was immunoSEQ multiplex PCR. This sample has about 22,000 clones, with 82% found just once. The sample originates from a study of STAT5B mutations in CD4+ large granular lymphocyte leukemia. This clonotype was sampled from a human donor in good health. Input material: CD4+ T cells from blood buffy coats.

The CDR3 DNA is TGTGCCAGCAGCGTGAGTGGGGGTGCGGGGGGGCCAGATACGCAGTATTTT. Its protein is CASSVSGGAGGPDTQYF. This chain uses TRBV7-2 with TRBJ2-3, with TRBD2 identical over 9 bases. With 5 bases clipped from V and 4 bases from J, the junction kept 13 bases outside the gene matches. The CDR3 has 17 amino acids. Germline loops: CDR1 SGHTA, CDR2 FQGNSA.